This TCR beta chain was obtained from a study of CD8+ T cells in alopecia areata. RNA was extracted and reverse transcribed into cDNA as the sequencing template. Profiled with immunoSEQ multiplex PCR; TCRdb holds only in-frame clones, not every one. The sample holds about 180,000 clones, roughly 60% seen once. This clone was counted only a few times. The germline CDR1 and CDR2 sequences are KGHSH and LQKENI. The V and J ends lost 0 bases and 4 bases respectively, with 12 bases between them. The CDR3 covers 15 residues. This sequence was found in a human donor with alopecia areata. The chain is built from TRBV18 and TRBJ2-5; D might be TRBD2 (5 bases). This specimen consisted of CD4+ T cells sorted from blood, obtained at week 0. For the CDR3, the DNA is TGTGCCAGCTCACCACCGGGTCTAGCAGGAGAGACCCAGTACTTC. This gives the protein CASSPPGLAGETQYF.